This T cell receptor (beta chain) was obtained from a study of CXCR3-negative and CXCR3-positive naive CD8 T cells. As for the study in general: Libraries each contributed about 1.5 +/- 0.3 million TRB reads, for about 135 million in total.

On this clonotype itself: The target antigen is unknown.

Germline V gives CDR1 MDHEN, CDR2 SYDVKM. The CDR3 contains 13 residues. UMI-labeled 5' RACE TRB cDNA libraries were prepared from the cells. Following a re-call of the 5' RACE reads, TCRdb has one entry per CDR3 protein and lacks DNA. The specimen's table records more than 80,000 distinct CDR3 sequences. Study-level results: Both naive subsets had comparably high diversity; memory CD8+ cells much lower. Whereas memory cells differed, naive CXCR3-negative and CXCR3-positive cells shared similar TRBV-TRBJ usage. More hydrophobic TRB CDR3s were found in CXCR3-positive naive cells than in CXCR3-negative naive cells.

Among CD8+ T cells, naive ones were CD45RO-CCR7+CD27+CD95-. Sequences were obtained from naive CXCR3+ CD8+ T cells from blood. Subset meaning: CD45RO-CCR7+CD27+CD95- naive CD8+ T cells expressing CXCR3 (TNR3+). The chain has TRBV28 and TRBJ2-4; TCRdb's assignment of TRBD1 cannot be checked, as there is no DNA. The receptor's source is a human donor in good health. Some clones in this sample may be carry-over from other donors' samples. The chain's CDR3 is CASSYSGGNIQYF.